In its sample, the clone carrying this T cell receptor (beta chain) was seen a few times. What it binds is not known. Treatment here: oral pan-JAK inhibitor, 5-10 mg twice daily. RNA was isolated and reverse transcribed to cDNA, the sequencing template. Produced via immunoSEQ multiplex PCR; TCRdb's table is partial and in-frame only. The sample contains approximately 300,000 clones, 58% of which appear only once. The data were taken from a study of CD8+ T cells in alopecia areata. Study background: Patients in the study were on tofacitinib for 6 to 18 months, then off it for 6 months. Overall study findings and caveats: In patients, TCRs were shared less clearly than in mice, and HLA may possibly be involved. In scalp, tofacitinib significantly decreased clonality and expanded CD8+ clones among the top 100.

This TCR was recovered from a human donor with alopecia areata. The specimen was CD4+ T cells sorted from blood, collected at week 24, from a patient treated with tofacitinib.

This CDR3 reads CASTPTGENDEQYF. The CDR3 DNA is TGTGCCAGCACCCCAACAGGGGAGAACGACGAGCAGTACTTC. The chain joins TRBV7-9 to TRBJ2-7; 7 nucleotides align to TRBD1. Looked up from germline, CDR1 is SEHNR and CDR2 is FQNEAQ (reference sequence). Germline trimming cut 7 bases from V and 5 bases from J; bases unmatched to any gene: 11. The CDR3 covers 14 residues.